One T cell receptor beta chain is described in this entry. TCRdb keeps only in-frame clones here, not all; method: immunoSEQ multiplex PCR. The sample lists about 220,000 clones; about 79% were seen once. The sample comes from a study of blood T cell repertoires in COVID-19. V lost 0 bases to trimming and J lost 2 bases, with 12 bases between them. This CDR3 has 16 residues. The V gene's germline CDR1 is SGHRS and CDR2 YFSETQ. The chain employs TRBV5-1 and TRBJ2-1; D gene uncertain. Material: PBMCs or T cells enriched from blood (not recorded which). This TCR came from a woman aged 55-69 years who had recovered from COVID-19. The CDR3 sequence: CASSLVPGWAYNEQFF. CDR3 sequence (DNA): TGCGCCAGCAGCTTGGTGCCAGGTTGGGCCTACAATGAGCAGTTCTTC.